This record looks at one T cell receptor (beta chain) sequence and its context. Its antigen is not identified. The PCR contained 60 Vbeta and 13 Jbeta primers. TCRdb keeps only in-frame clones here, not all; method: immunoSEQ multiplex PCR. The profile covers about 120,000 clones, with over 75% appearing a single time and over 2% taken by the ten largest. This CDR3 is 13 amino acids long. CDR1 is SSHAT and CDR2 is FNYEAQ in the germline V gene (reference sequence). V was pared by 5 bases and J by 9 bases, with 4 bases of the junction left unmatched. This record belongs to a study of cytomegalovirus exposure and HLA in healthy donors. Study-level findings and limits: What a later analysis showed was that several of the most significant clusters appeared linked to common viral pathogens. In a later analysis, HLA-associated TCR beta chains were more clonally expanded than equally common others. It was in a later analysis that TCR association rates were seen to vary by HLA locus, highest for DRB1 and lowest for HLA-C. Apart from CMV serostatus, no immune exposure information was available.

The sequencing sample was made of PBMCs. The chain combines TRBV7-7 with TRBJ1-6; 7 bases fit TRBD1. The sequence was collected from a man aged 25 to 45 in good health and CMV-seronegative. In DNA, the CDR3 is TGTGCCAGCAGCCCTAGACAGGGTTCACCCCTCCACTTT. Amino acids: CASSPRQGSPLHF.